Below, one TCR beta chain is given with its context. The target antigen is unknown. The source of the sample is a study of shared clonotypes between healthy human individuals. Study as a whole: The plates for each donor numbered three CD4 naive, three CD4 memory, two CD8 naive and one CD8 memory. Study findings and constraints: Tissues were not sampled, only blood, and their repertoires likely differ. Sequencing depth was predicted to influence how clonotypes are shared among donors.

The CDR3 spans 17 residues. The germline V gene has CDR1 MDHEN and CDR2 SYDVKM. After removal of 3 bases from V and 1 base from J, the junction contained 10 bases not matched to a gene. Per the original methods: ImmunoSEQ output lacked quality scores and full-length reads, limiting matched filtering. Produced via immunoSEQ multiplex PCR; TCRdb's table is partial and in-frame only. The V and J calls and clone size are taken from that table; D and trimming were inferred from the DNA. The data show about 2.4 million clones, approximately 93% seen once. The chain couples TRBV28 to TRBJ2-7; 9 bases fit TRBD1. Sequences were obtained from naive CD4+ T cells from PBMCs. Indicated subset: CD45RA+ positively selected. This receptor was taken from a man aged 18-30 years in good health. Some clones in this sample may be carry-over from other donors' samples. The CDR3 DNA reads TGTGCCAGCAGTTTCGCAAGGGGACAGGGAGGGTCCTACGAGCAGTACTTC. It encodes CASSFARGQGGSYEQYF.